This T cell receptor (beta chain) is drawn from a study of T cells expressing NK-cell markers. Study-wide results and caveats: The HCMV specificity of the expanded NKG2C+ T cell clones stayed unresolved. The dominant NKG2C+ clonotypes represented about 1.0-7.5% of CD8+ T cells in six donors.

Beta-chain TCR cDNA was generated via 5'RACE template switching with UMIs. TCRdb reprocessed the 5' RACE reads, with one entry per CDR3 protein and no DNA. The table lists 550,000 to 600,000 distinct CDR3 sequences, with less than 4.5% in the top ten. Points on this clonotype: Its antigen is currently unknown.

Germline CDR1 SEHNR, CDR2 FQNEAQ (reference sequence). The CDR3 length is 16 residues. The genes are TRBV7-9 and TRBJ2-7; as DNA is missing, the TRBD1 call by TCRdb cannot be tested. This receptor was obtained from a man aged 18 to 30 in good health. Sample: blood T cells: a sorted CD56 or NKG2C T cell subset, CD4+ or CD8+ T cells, or bulk PBMC T cells (not recorded which). The CDR3 here is CASSLVGGGEVYEQYF.